The 16 T cell receptor beta chains reported below all come from one sample, sequenced in a study of vaccination effects on CD4 cells after COVID-19. Data came from immunoSEQ multiplex PCR; TCRdb stores just in-frame clones and leaves some out. The sample shows 30,000 to 40,000 clones, around 72% of them seen only once. These receptors' targets are unknown. CD4+ T cells were isolated after around 10 days of culture. The person's infection with SARS-CoV-2, confirmed by PCR, took place between March and December 2020. Two-dose BNT162b2 or mRNA-1273 vaccination was given to participants. The starting material was CD4+ T cells from PBMCs cultured without peptide, obtained after COVID-19 vaccination. The receptors here all came from a human donor who had a prior SARS-CoV-2 infection.

The rearrangement uses TRBV20-1 and TRBJ2-5; D is undetermined. The CDR3 loop spans 13 amino acids. V lost 3 bases to trimming and J lost 5 bases, with 13 bases between them. The germline V gene encodes CDR1 DFQATT and CDR2 SNEGSKA (reference sequence). The CDR3 DNA is TGCAGTGCTAGTACCTCCCGGGCGGAGACCCAGTACTTC. It codes for CSASTSRAETQYF.

This clone occurred once. V gene TRBV10-2 combines with J gene TRBJ1-1; D possibly corresponds to TRBD1 (5 bases). This CDR3 has 14 amino acids. Germline CDR1 is WSHSY and CDR2 is SAAADI. V lost 3 bases, J lost 5 bases, and 13 bases lay in between. CDR3 residues: CASSDQGALTEAFF. DNA for the CDR3: TGCGCCAGCAGTGACCAAGGGGCCTTAACTGAAGCTTTCTTT.

The gene calls are TRBV4-3 and TRBJ2-1, with 9 bases matching TRBD2. V trimming: 2 bases; J trimming: 6 bases; junction bases outside the gene matches: 5. This CDR3 contains 15 residues. The germline CDR1 and CDR2 sequences are LGHNA and YSLEER. The CDR3 is CASSQLAGVANEQFF. The CDR3 bases are TGCGCCAGCAGCCAATTAGCGGGAGTTGCCAATGAGCAGTTCTTC.

This chain joins TRBV7-2 and TRBJ2-2; 9 positions match TRBD1. Germline CDR1 is SGHTA and CDR2 is FQGNSA. Germline trimming cut 1 base from V and 7 bases from J; bases unmatched to any gene: 13. The CDR3 spans 18 residues. The CDR3 nucleotides are TGTGCCAGCAGCTTAGGGGAGACAGGGGGTTTTATTAACGGGGAGCTGTTTTTT. The encoded protein is CASSLGETGGFINGELFF.

The rearrangement joins TRBV5-1 to TRBJ2-1, with a weak D call TRBD2 (6 bases). Germline V gene lookup returns CDR1 SGHRS and CDR2 YFSETQ. V was shortened by 4 bases and J by 15 bases, with 20 bases between the two germline ends. This CDR3 has 13 residues. This chain's CDR3 is CASSIDVRGTRFF. The CDR3 bases are TGCGCCAGCAGCATTGACGTCCGCGGGACTCGGTTCTTC.

The chain has TRBV3-1 (or the pseudogene TRBV3-2) and TRBJ2-1; D remains ambiguous. The CDR3 extends over 14 amino acids. V was pared by 7 bases and J by 6 bases, with 16 bases between. In germline, CDR1 is LGHDT, CDR2 YNNKEL (reference sequence). CDR3 nucleotide sequence: TGTGCCAGCACCTCCTCAGACCCCTTCAATGAGCAGTTCTTC. Protein product: CASTSSDPFNEQFF.

This clone has more than one count but fewer than ten. This rearrangement joins TRBV10-3 to TRBJ2-5; TRBD1 matches 12 bases. The germline V gene has CDR1 ENHRY and CDR2 SYGVKD. This CDR3 region has 15 residues. Germline trimming cut 5 bases from V and 5 bases from J; bases unmatched to any gene: 6. The CDR3 DNA sequence: TGTGCCATCAGTATGGGACAGGGGGCCCTTGAGACCCAGTACTTC. This sequence encodes CAISMGQGALETQYF.

CDR3 in DNA: TGCAGTGCGGAACGGGGCGAGCAGTACTTC. It codes for CSAERGEQYF. The chain recombines TRBV20-1 with TRBJ2-7, with a tentative D call TRBD2 (5 bases). Trimming removed 6 bases from V and 6 bases from J, with 9 bases in between. Germline-derived CDR1 and CDR2 are DFQATT and SNEGSKA (reference sequence). CDR3 size: 10 residues.

The rearrangement joins TRBV7-6 to TRBJ1-2; 7 bases match TRBD1. V trimming: 5 bases; J trimming: 4 bases; junction bases outside the gene matches: 10. The CDR3 is 15 residues long. Germline values: CDR1 SGHVS, CDR2 FNYEAQ. The CDR3 coding sequence is TGTGCCAGCAGCCCGATAAGGACAGGAGGCTATGGCTACACCTTC. This translates into CASSPIRTGGYGYTF.

This clone was seen a handful of times. J is TRBJ1-2 and V is TRBV7-2; unclear D gene. The CDR3 contains 11 residues. V lost 3 bases, J lost 4 bases, and 3 bases lay in between. CDR1 is SGHTA and CDR2 is FQGNSA in the germline V gene. The CDR3 DNA follows: TGTGCCAGCAGCTTTACCTATGGCTACACCTTC. The encoded protein is CASSFTYGYTF.

The rearrangement uses TRBV6-2 or TRBV6-3 and TRBJ1-1, with D unresolved. This CDR3 spans 13 amino acids. Germline V CDR1 and CDR2: MNHEY, SVGEGT. V was clipped by 2 bases and J by 4 bases, with 8 bases between them. CDR3 sequence: CASSYEFSTEAFF. CDR3 nucleotides: TGTGCCAGCAGTTACGAGTTTAGCACTGAAGCTTTCTTT.

The rearrangement uses TRBV5-6 and TRBJ1-4; maybe TRBD1 (5 bases). Trimming removed 1 base from V and 7 bases from J, with 14 bases in between. In germline, CDR1 is SGHDT, CDR2 YYEEEE. CDR3 length: 15 residues. The CDR3 loop is CASSLIGRDGEKLFF. CDR3 nucleotide sequence: TGTGCCAGCAGCTTGATCGGCAGGGACGGTGAAAAACTGTTTTTT.

The gene calls are TRBV5-1 and TRBJ2-5, with a possible D match to TRBD1 (5 bases). V was clipped by 2 bases and J by 2 bases, with 13 bases between them. Germline V gene data show CDR1 as SGHRS and CDR2 as YFSETQ. The CDR3 loop spans 15 amino acids. The CDR3 spells CASSFPQGPQETQYF. CDR3 in DNA: TGCGCCAGCAGCTTTCCCCAGGGCCCGCAAGAGACCCAGTACTTC.

The rearrangement joins TRBV10-3 to TRBJ1-1; 11 positions agree with TRBD1. The ends lost 7 bases at V and 1 base at J; junction bases unmatched: 5. The CDR3 sequence is 15 residues long. Germline V gene lookup returns CDR1 ENHRY and CDR2 SYGVKD. CDR3 sequence (DNA): TGTGCCATCACCGGGACAGGGGGGAAGAACACTGAAGCTTTCTTT. This gives the protein CAITGTGGKNTEAFF.

The rearrangement uses TRBV5-1 and TRBJ2-2; D remains ambiguous. V was shortened by 1 base and J by 4 bases, with 11 bases between the two germline ends. This CDR3 spans 15 amino acids. Germline CDR1 SGHRS, CDR2 YFSETQ. CDR3 sequence (DNA): TGCGCCAGCAGCTTGTGGTCTTCGGGCACCGGGGAGCTGTTTTTT. Residues: CASSLWSSGTGELFF.

This clone was found once. The chain recombines TRBV25-1 with TRBJ2-7; 11 bases fit TRBD2. V trimming: 1 base; J trimming: 4 bases; junction bases outside the gene matches: 3. CDR1 MGHDK and CDR2 SYGVNS come from the germline V gene. The CDR3 consists of 15 residues. CDR3 region: CASSELGLAAYEQYF. The CDR3, as DNA: TGTGCCAGCAGTGAATTGGGACTAGCGGCTTACGAGCAGTACTTC.